This entry lists 6 T cell receptor beta chains sequenced from one sample in a study of shared clonotypes between healthy human individuals. The data were produced by immunoSEQ multiplex PCR, yet TCRdb's version contains in-frame clones alone and is incomplete. Of about a million clones in the sample, approximately 77% were seen once. Input material: memory CD4+ T cells from PBMCs. The subset: CD45RA-negative fraction. These receptors all stem from a man younger than 35 in good health. Some clones in this sample may be carry-over from other donors' samples.

This clone showed up just once. The chain has TRBV6-6 and TRBJ1-2; the D is unclear. Trimming removed 2 bases at V and 0 bases at J, with 7 bases between. This CDR3 spans 14 amino acids. Germline V gene data show CDR1 as MNHNY and CDR2 as SVGAGI (reference sequence). CDR3 loop: CASSYAAANYGYTF. For the CDR3, the DNA is TGTGCCAGCAGTTACGCGGCAGCTAACTATGGCTACACCTTC.

The rearrangement uses TRBV7-2 and TRBJ2-3, with D possibly TRBD1 on 7 matching bases. CDR1 and CDR2 from the germline V gene are SGHTA and FQGNSA. V was shortened by 5 bases and J by 4 bases, with 10 bases between the two germline ends. The CDR3 loop spans 13 amino acids. The chain's CDR3 is CASSGRGADTQYF. The CDR3 DNA is TGTGCCAGCAGCGGCAGGGGGGCAGATACGCAGTATTTT.

The genes are TRBV6-1 and TRBJ1-2, with 7 nucleotides matching TRBD1. In germline, CDR1 is MNHNS, CDR2 SASEGT. After removal of 7 bases from V and 1 base from J, the junction contained 3 bases not matched to a gene. CDR3 length equals 13 residues. CDR3 coding DNA: TGTGCCAGCAAAACAGGGGTTAACTATGGCTACACCTTC. It codes for CASKTGVNYGYTF.

This clone was seen at least ten times. This chain uses TRBV6-1 with TRBJ2-7; D is possibly TRBD2 (6 bases). The V and J ends lost 4 bases and 3 bases respectively, with 13 bases between them. CDR3 length: 14 amino acids. Germline V gene sequence: CDR1 MNHNS, CDR2 SASEGT. The CDR3 DNA sequence: TGTGCCAGCAGTGGGGCTAGCGCAAACTACGAGCAGTACTTC. Its protein is CASSGASANYEQYF.

This rearrangement joins TRBV2 to TRBJ1-2, with TRBD1 matching 8 bases. CDR3 length: 15 amino acids. Germline lookup yields CDR1 SNHLY and CDR2 FYNNEI. The trim removed 7 bases at V and 0 bases at J, leaving 7 bases unmatched. This CDR3 reads CASTWDRQTNYGYTF. The DNA of the CDR3 is TGTGCCAGCACATGGGACAGGCAGACTAACTATGGCTACACCTTC.

The genes are TRBV7-6 and TRBJ2-7; 9 bases line up with TRBD1. This CDR3 contains 14 residues. Germline-derived CDR1 and CDR2 are SGHVS and FNYEAQ. V lost 5 bases to trimming and J lost 5 bases; unmatched junction nucleotides: 7. In nucleotides, the CDR3 is TGTGCCAGCAGCGGTGGGGGACAGGGCGACGAGCAGTACTTC. Its translation is CASSGGGQGDEQYF. Full variable domain (missing parts from reference TRBV7-6 and TRBJ2-7): GAGVSQSPRYKVTKRGQDVALRCDPISGHVSLYWYRQALGQGPEFLTYFNYEAQQDKSGLPNDRFSAERPEGSISTLTIQRTEQRDSAMYRCASSGGGQGDEQYFGPGTRLTVT.